A single sample is the source of the 14 T cell receptor beta chains below, sequenced in a study of memory CD4+ T cells and cytomegalovirus serostatus. Some clones are missing from TCRdb's copy, which holds only in-frame ones; the method was immunoSEQ multiplex PCR. The sample contains about 27,000 clones, 70% to 80% of which appear only once. Single viable CD3+CD4+CD8-CD45RO+ cells were sorted as the memory CD4+ T cells. The specimen sequenced was memory CD4+ T cells from blood. These receptors all stem from an adult in good health and CMV-seronegative.

This clone was seen only once. The chain joins TRBV11-2 to TRBJ2-1; no clear D gene. Trimming stripped 3 bases from V and 7 bases from J, with 13 bases between. This CDR3 comprises 14 residues. Germline V gene data show CDR1 as SGHAT and CDR2 as FQNNGV. The CDR3 coding sequence is TGTGCCAGCAGCTTGGGTTGGGCTCGGAATGAGCAGTTCTTC. It is translated as CASSLGWARNEQFF.

J is TRBJ2-5 and V is TRBV5-1; D gene ambiguous. Germline loops: CDR1 SGHRS, CDR2 YFSETQ. Trimming shortened V by 1 base and J by 4 bases, and 20 bases separated the two germline ends. The CDR3 spans 17 residues. For the CDR3, the DNA is TGCGCCAGCAGCTTGACTGGGGATCGCTCTAGAGGAGAGACCCAGTACTTC. Its protein is CASSLTGDRSRGETQYF.

This chain uses TRBV5-1 with TRBJ2-1; no firm D call. With 2 bases removed from V and 5 bases from J, the gap between germline ends came to 11 bases. The CDR3 loop spans 14 amino acids. From germline, CDR1 is SGHRS and CDR2 YFSETQ. CDR3 region: CASSFGSAHNEQFF. DNA of the CDR3: TGCGCCAGCAGCTTCGGGTCTGCCCACAATGAGCAGTTCTTC.

The genes are TRBV19 and TRBJ2-1, with 8 nucleotides matching TRBD2. CDR1 and CDR2 from the germline V gene are LNHDA and SQIVND (reference sequence). This CDR3 spans 15 amino acids. V trimming: 11 bases; J trimming: 9 bases; junction bases outside the gene matches: 18. This CDR3 is CAASTGGGSRSEQFF. The CDR3 region has the DNA TGTGCCGCTAGTACCGGGGGGGGGTCTCGCAGTGAGCAGTTCTTC. Full variable domain (rest looked up from reference TRBV19 and TRBJ2-1): DGGITQSPKYLFRKEGQNVTLSCEQNLNHDAMYWYRQDPGQGLRLIYYSQIVNDFQKGDIAEGYSVSREKKESFPLTVTSAQKNPTAFYLCAASTGGGSRSEQFFGPGTRLTVL.

The chain carries TRBV13 and TRBJ2-1; D gene unclear. CDR3 size: 13 residues. Looked up from germline, CDR1 is PRHDT and CDR2 is FYEKMQ (reference sequence). V lost 5 bases and J 4 bases, leaving 9 bases between the germline ends. The CDR3 sequence is CASSPRAYNEQFF. The CDR3 coding sequence is TGTGCCAGCAGCCCCCGAGCGTACAATGAGCAGTTCTTC.

The rearrangement uses TRBV6-6 and TRBJ1-4; D perhaps matches TRBD1 (6 bases). V lost 6 bases and J lost 6, with 17 bases in between. Germline loops: CDR1 MNHNY, CDR2 SVGAGI (reference sequence). CDR3 size: 15 residues. The CDR3 loop reads CASSSRGGQDEKLFF. The CDR3 nucleotides read TGTGCCAGCAGCTCGCGGGGGGGGCAAGATGAAAAACTGTTTTTT.

This chain uses TRBV5-4 with TRBJ2-2; possible D gene TRBD1, 6 bases. CDR1 and CDR2 (germline): SGHNT, YYREEE (reference sequence). The CDR3 covers 14 residues. V shed 0 bases and J shed 4 bases, with 7 bases lying between them. The chain's CDR3 is CASSLGQATGELFF. CDR3 coding DNA: TGTGCCAGCAGCTTGGGACAGGCCACCGGGGAGCTGTTTTTT.

The CDR3 nucleotides are TGTGCCAGCAGCATCCGGGACAGGGATCATGAGCAGTTCTTC. Amino acid sequence: CASSIRDRDHEQFF. The rearrangement uses TRBV11-1 and TRBJ2-1; 9 bases fit TRBD1. V was pared by 5 bases and J by 8 bases, with 7 bases of the junction left unmatched. There are 14 residues in the CDR3. The germline V gene encodes CDR1 SGHAT and CDR2 FQDESV (reference sequence).

The gene calls are TRBV19 and TRBJ2-6; D gene unclear. The V gene lost 8 bases and the J gene lost 1 base, with 3 bases spanning the gap. The CDR3 is 12 amino acids. The germline V gene encodes CDR1 LNHDA and CDR2 SQIVND (reference sequence). CDR3 loop: CASSSGANVLTF. CDR3 in DNA: TGTGCCAGTTCGTCTGGGGCCAACGTCCTGACTTTC.

The rearrangement uses TRBV6-5 and TRBJ2-7, with D possibly TRBD1 on 5 matching bases. Germline CDR1 reads MNHEY; CDR2 reads SVGAGI. With 0 bases removed from V and 0 bases from J, the gap between germline ends came to 12 bases. This CDR3 contains 16 residues. The CDR3 DNA sequence: TGTGCCAGCAGTTACTCGTATCAGGGCGGCTCCTACGAGCAGTACTTC. This translates into CASSYSYQGGSYEQYF.

V usage is TRBV7-2 and J usage is TRBJ2-7, with 10 bases matching TRBD1. Germline CDR1 SGHTA, CDR2 FQGNSA. The CDR3 has 14 amino acids. The J segment lost 5 bases and the V segment lost 3 bases, leaving 4 bases of the junction unmatched. CDR3 nucleotide sequence: TGTGCCAGCAGCTTTGACAGGGGGCAAAACGAGCAGTACTTC. This encodes CASSFDRGQNEQYF. Full variable domain (outside the CDR3, taken from reference TRBV7-2 and TRBJ2-7): GAGVSQSPSNKVTEKGKDVELRCDPISGHTALYWYRQSLGQGLEFLIYFQGNSAPDKSGLPSDRFSAERTGGSVSTLTIQRTQQEDSAVYLCASSFDRGQNEQYFGPGTRLTVT.

Worth noting for this clone: Other DNA variants within this sample encode the same CDR3. This chain links TRBV7-2 with TRBJ2-7; 11 bases agree with TRBD1. V lost 5 bases to trimming and J lost 3 bases; unmatched junction nucleotides: 9. The CDR3 contains 16 residues. Germline CDR1 is SGHTA and CDR2 is FQGNSA. This CDR3 reads CASSGPTGQGVYEQYF. The CDR3 bases are TGTGCCAGCAGCGGCCCGACGGGACAGGGGGTCTACGAGCAGTACTTC.

The genes are TRBV6-1 and TRBJ1-3, with TRBD1 identical over 7 bases. This CDR3 contains 15 residues. Unmatched junction bases numbered 7, after V lost 6 bases and J lost 2 bases. Germline CDR1 reads MNHNS; CDR2 reads SASEGT. The CDR3 region has the DNA TGTGCCAGCAGGGAGGGACAGATCGCTGGAAACACCATATATTTT. Residues: CASREGQIAGNTIYF.

This clone was detected only once. The V and J genes are TRBV27 and TRBJ2-7, with TRBD2 matching over 7 bases. After removal of 4 bases from V and 0 bases from J, the junction contained 6 bases not matched to a gene. The CDR3 loop spans 15 amino acids. Germline V gene sequence: CDR1 MNHEY, CDR2 SMNVEV (reference sequence). The CDR3 spells CASSSRLANSYEQYF. The CDR3 nucleotides are TGTGCCAGCAGTTCGCGACTAGCAAACTCCTACGAGCAGTACTTC.